This T cell receptor beta chain emerged from a study of shared clonotypes between healthy human individuals. Overall study results and limits: Large depth notwithstanding, sorted-subset sequencing proved incomplete by rarefaction.

As regards this clone: The antigen remains unidentified.

Germline CDR1 and CDR2: GTSNPN and SVGIG (reference sequence). The V and J ends lost 2 bases and 4 bases respectively, with 11 bases between them. The CDR3 has 13 residues. Each cell subset's genomic DNA was divided evenly among several immunoSEQ plates. As processed by the authors: Filtering was not the same, since immunoSEQ gave junction-only sequences without quality scores. The assay was immunoSEQ multiplex PCR, and TCRdb's table has in-frame clones only and misses some. V, J and clone size are those of that table, while D and trimming were read from the DNA. This sample yields some 1 million clones, of which around four fifths are seen a single time; roughly 1.4% belongs to the top ten.

The sequenced material came from memory CD4+ T cells sorted from blood. As to subset: CD45RA-negative fraction. The clonotype originates from a man between 18 and 29 years old in good health. The rearrangement joins TRBV30 to TRBJ1-1; maybe TRBD1 (6 bases). The CDR3 is CAWSIDRSTEAFF. The CDR3 nucleotides read TGTGCCTGGAGTATTGACAGGTCCACTGAAGCTTTCTTT. Supplemented by reference TRBV30 and TRBJ1-1, the full variable domain reads SQTIHQWPATLVQPVGSPLSLECTVEGTSNPNLYWYRQAAGRGLQLLFYSVGIGQISSEVPQNLSASRPQDRQFILSSKKLLLSDSGFYLCAWSIDRSTEAFFGQGTRLTVV.